This T cell receptor (beta chain) was found in a study of blood T cell repertoires in COVID-19. Method: immunoSEQ multiplex PCR; TCRdb's copy keeps in-frame clones and lacks some. The data contain under 45,000 clones, approximately 73% of them singletons. The source is an elderly man with acute or convalescent COVID-19. Sequencing was done on a sample of peripheral blood.

The CDR3 bases are TGTGCCATCAACCCGGGAAACTCTGGGGCCAACGTCCTGACTTTC. Its protein is CAINPGNSGANVLTF. J is TRBJ2-6 and V is TRBV10-3; the D gene is possibly TRBD2 (5 bases). The CDR3 runs to 15 residues. Germline V lookup: CDR1 ENHRY, CDR2 SYGVKD. Trimming took off 7 bases at V and 0 bases at J, with 10 bases between the two ends.